This TCR beta chain was captured by sequencing in a study of early T cells in non-severe SARS-CoV-2 infection. TCRdb processed the 5' RACE reads anew with MiXCR; each CDR3 protein has one entry. The sample has fewer than 100,000 distinct CDR3 sequences; 5% to 7% are singletons. The CDR3 spans 17 residues. V lost 4 bases to trimming and J lost 1 base; unmatched junction nucleotides: 11. Germline lookup yields CDR1 SEHNR and CDR2 FQNEAQ (reference sequence). The study's findings and limits: The matching step, a VDJdb search, favored anti-spike CD8 responses and missed private and CD4 specificities.

This clonotype has ten or more counts. Its antigen is undetermined. V usage is TRBV7-9 and J usage is TRBJ2-7; TRBD2 agrees at 9 bases. The sample comprised whole blood. The sequence derives from an adult who was a healthcare worker with PCR-confirmed SARS-CoV-2 infection or an uninfected control (not recorded which). The CDR3 sequence is CASSSQTQTSGSYEQYF. CDR3 DNA sequence: TGTGCCAGCAGCTCTCAAACCCAAACTAGCGGGTCCTACGAGCAGTACTTC.